This TCR beta chain was recovered during a study of cytomegalovirus exposure and HLA in healthy donors. Regarding the study as a whole: As immune exposure information, only CMV serostatus was available. Within a later analysis, the majority of CMV-associated TCR beta chains appeared HLA-restricted. Among TCR beta chains of equal frequency, HLA-associated ones were more clonally expanded in a later analysis. Sequencing likely produced, as an artifact, a cluster of highly shared sequence variants.

CDR3 length: 15 amino acids. The V gene's germline CDR1 is PRHDT and CDR2 FYEKMQ (reference sequence). V was cut by 5 bases and J by 2 bases, with 15 bases left in between. The PCR employed 60 Vbeta primers together with 13 Jbeta primers. Sequencing was performed with immunoSEQ multiplex PCR; in TCRdb, only in-frame clones are kept and a portion is missing. The table shows 90,000 to 130,000 clones, with 76% occurring only once. This clone has only a few counts. Its target is not known. The rearrangement joins TRBV13 to TRBJ2-5; a weak D match, TRBD2 (6 bases). Material: PBMCs. This receptor was obtained from a man aged 30 to 39 in good health and CMV-seropositive. The CDR3 loop reads CASSPLASVQETQYF. DNA of the CDR3: TGTGCCAGCAGCCCCCTAGCGAGCGTACAAGAGACCCAGTACTTC.